This entry describes one TCR beta chain. Measured with immunoSEQ multiplex PCR; TCRdb has only the in-frame clones, and not every one. The repertoire consists of some 71,000 clones, with about 91% occurring once and the leading ten covering more than 1.2%. This specimen belongs to a study of T cell changes during pregnancy in multiple sclerosis. V lost 6 bases, J lost 8 bases, and 8 bases stayed unmatched. CDR3 length equals 14 residues. Germline V CDR1 and CDR2: SNHLY, FYNNEI. The TCR was taken from a female donor with multiple sclerosis, enrolled in a pregnancy study. The genes are TRBV2 and TRBJ1-3; TRBD1 agrees at 9 bases. The material sequenced was peripheral blood, taken after pregnancy. The chain's CDR3 is CASRTGTGHYTIYF. CDR3 in DNA: TGTGCCAGCAGGACCGGGACAGGGCATTACACCATATATTTT.